This note documents a single T cell receptor (beta chain) sequence. Unmatched junction bases numbered 12, after V lost 4 bases and J lost 3 bases. Germline loops: CDR1 SQVTM, CDR2 ANQGSEA. This CDR3 comprises 17 residues. This sample was included in a study of blood T cell repertoires in COVID-19. As for the study in general: Acute-phase and convalescent COVID-19 samples originated in the United States, Italy and Spain.

Study processing details: Reference gene primers were amplified, and this amplification served to estimate nucleated cell counts. Assay used: immunoSEQ multiplex PCR; TCRdb lists only in-frame clones, some missing. V, J and clone size reflect that table, while D and trimming were determined from the DNA. The data hold a few hundred thousand clones, with roughly 87% observed a single time. The source material was peripheral blood. The chain links TRBV29-1 to TRBJ2-3, with TRBD2 matching 11 bases. This receptor was obtained from a young man with active or convalescent COVID-19. The DNA for the CDR3 is TGCAGCGTTGGGGCTAGCGGGGGGTTTGTTACGACAGATACGCAGTATTTT. Its protein is CSVGASGGFVTTDTQYF.